These 5 T cell receptor beta chains were sequenced from one sample in a study of blood T cell repertoires in COVID-19. Data came from immunoSEQ multiplex PCR; TCRdb stores just in-frame clones and leaves some out. The sample lists under 95,000 clones, approximately 79% seen once, with around 10% in the top ten. Sequencing was carried out using peripheral blood. The receptor source for this set is a man aged 65 to 85 with acute or convalescent COVID-19.

V gene TRBV5-4 combines with J gene TRBJ2-5; 8 bases match TRBD1. The CDR3 covers 14 residues. Per germline, CDR1 SGHNT and CDR2 YYREEE (reference sequence). The J segment lost 3 bases and the V segment lost 4 bases, leaving 5 bases of the junction unmatched. The CDR3 reads CASSRDRPKETQYF. DNA of the CDR3: TGTGCCAGCAGCCGGGACAGGCCCAAAGAGACCCAGTACTTC.

The chain uses TRBV18 and TRBJ2-7; D might be TRBD1 (6 bases). The ends were cut back, 4 bases at V and 0 bases at J, with 16 bases in the middle. CDR1 is KGHSH, CDR2 LQKENI, per germline. This CDR3 spans 16 amino acids. This CDR3 is CASSQGQSFSSYEQYF. Here the CDR3 DNA reads TGTGCCAGCTCACAAGGACAGAGCTTCAGCTCCTACGAGCAGTACTTC.

The chain is built from TRBV19 and TRBJ2-1; TRBD2 matches 11 bases. V lost 9 bases, J lost 12 bases, and 10 bases stayed unmatched. The CDR3 is made up of 13 amino acids. From germline, CDR1 is LNHDA and CDR2 SQIVND (reference sequence). The CDR3 DNA is TGTGCCAGCTCAAGGGAGGGACTAGCGGCGCAGTTCTTC. Translated: CASSREGLAAQFF.

The table lists this clone with a few counts. The chain combines TRBV18 with TRBJ1-5, with 7 bases aligning to TRBD1. The CDR3 totals 15 residues. Germline assignment: CDR1 KGHSH and CDR2 LQKENI. V trimming: 5 bases; J trimming: 1 base; junction bases outside the gene matches: 5. The CDR3 DNA sequence: TGTGCCAGCTCATCCGACAGGGCGAGCAATCAGCCCCAGCATTTT. Translating gives CASSSDRASNQPQHF.

This sequence joins TRBV14 and TRBJ1-3, with D possibly matching TRBD1 (6 bases). Deletions cut 3 bases from V and 2 bases from J, with 14 bases between. The germline gives CDR1 SGHDN, CDR2 FVKESK. CDR3 length: 16 residues. CDR3 in DNA: TGTGCCAGCAGCCATGCGGCCGGGACAACTGGAAACACCATATATTTT. Translation: CASSHAAGTTGNTIYF.